This T cell receptor beta chain was captured in a study of shared clonotypes between healthy human individuals. Study summary: Aged between 18 and 49, the donors were a couple of women and a few men.

Assay used: immunoSEQ multiplex PCR; TCRdb lists only in-frame clones, some missing. The sample shows a few hundred thousand clones, around 81% of them seen only once. Germline V gene lookup returns CDR1 LGHNA and CDR2 YSLEER. The trim removed 2 bases at V and 4 bases at J, leaving 1 base unmatched. The CDR3 length is 13 residues. Notes on this clone: The final CDR3 position lacks the conserved phenylalanine or tryptophan, pointing to a likely read error.

The chain combines TRBV4-3 with TRBJ1-1; TRBD1 matches 7 bases. This receptor was obtained from a woman aged 40 to 50 in good health. Some clones in this sample may be carry-over from other donors' samples. Material for sequencing was PBMCs. The CDR3 here is CASSQTGVTEAFL. Here the CDR3 DNA reads TGCGCCAGCAGCCAAACAGGGGTCACTGAAGCTTTCCTT.